The clone carrying this T cell receptor (beta chain) was seen at least ten times. What it binds is not known. Regarding time point: newly diagnosed GD, antithyroid drugs for less than 3 months. RNA extracted from PBMCs served as the sequencing template. Construction of the TCR beta libraries employed iRepertoire HTBI primers in conjunction with Arm-PCR of CDR3 regions. TCRdb called the multiplex PCR reads again in MiXCR, with one record for every CDR3 protein. The sample records about 350,000 distinct CDR3 sequences, 15% to 20% being singletons. The entry originates in a study of regulatory T cells in long-lasting Graves disease. Overall study: Antithyroid drug use was under 3 months in newly diagnosed Graves' patients.

The CDR3 runs 13 residues. Germline trimming cut 6 bases from V and 5 bases from J; bases unmatched to any gene: 4. CDR1 is MDHEN and CDR2 is SYDVKM in the germline V gene. General study points: It was possible that the small sample size reduced accuracy.

These same data were also listed under a study on T cells in Graves' hyperthyroidism and ophthalmopathy. As that report states: Using the HTBI primer set, a first-round RT-PCR was run on the TCR CDR3.

Sequencing was performed on peripheral blood mononuclear cells (PBMCs), taken at new diagnosis, from a patient treated with antithyroid drugs. The chain links TRBV28 to TRBJ2-7, with 10 nucleotides matching TRBD2. The sequence was obtained from a woman under 30 with Graves disease. The CDR3 protein is CASRASGRNEQYF. CDR3 in DNA: TGTGCCAGCAGGGCTAGCGGGAGAAACGAGCAGTACTTC.